This T cell receptor (beta chain) was sequenced in a study of OX40 agonist ivuxolimab in advanced cancers. Across the whole study: Administration of intravenous ivuxolimab to patients occurred every 2 weeks at 0.01 to 10 mg/kg. With a range of roughly 23 to 90, age averaged approximately 55 years, and around 80% were male.

TCRdb keeps only in-frame clones here, not all; method: immunoSEQ multiplex PCR. In the table there are 55,000 to 90,000 clones, roughly 80% of which are singletons. Regarding the study as a whole: Blood T cells, both CD4+ and CD8+, expanded clonally by week 6 at 0.1 to 3.0 mg/kg. Averaged across samples, CD8+ T cells carried more expanded clones than CD4+ did.

Looked up from germline, CDR1 is SGHNT and CDR2 is YYREEE (reference sequence). The CDR3 loop spans 15 amino acids. The V gene lost 4 bases and the J gene lost 5 bases, with 18 bases spanning the gap. Worth noting for this clone: Its antigen is unknown.

The clonotype originates from an adult with an advanced solid tumor such as melanoma, head and neck, liver or kidney cancer. The rearrangement joins TRBV5-4 to TRBJ2-5; maybe TRBD2 (6 bases). Sequencing used CD4+ or CD8+ T cells sorted from blood, obtained in a trial of the OX40 agonist ivuxolimab. CDR3 loop: CASSPAGTARETQYF. The CDR3 coding sequence is TGTGCCAGCAGCCCTGCCGGGACTGCCCGGGAGACCCAGTACTTC.